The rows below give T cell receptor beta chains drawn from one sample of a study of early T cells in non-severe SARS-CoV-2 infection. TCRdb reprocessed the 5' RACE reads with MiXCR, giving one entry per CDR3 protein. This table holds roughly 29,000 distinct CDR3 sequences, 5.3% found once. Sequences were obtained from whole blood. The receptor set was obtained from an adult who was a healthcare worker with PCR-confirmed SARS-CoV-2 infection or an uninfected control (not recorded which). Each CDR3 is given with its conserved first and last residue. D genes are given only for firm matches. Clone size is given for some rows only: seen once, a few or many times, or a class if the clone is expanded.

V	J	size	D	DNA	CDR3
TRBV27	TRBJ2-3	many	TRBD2	TGTGCCAGCAGTCAAACTTCGACTAGCGGGAGACCAGATACGCAGTATTTT	CASSQTSTSGRPDTQYF
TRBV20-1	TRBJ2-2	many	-	TGCAGTGCTATAAACTCAAAGGGCACCGGGGAGCTGTTTTTT	CSAINSKGTGELFF
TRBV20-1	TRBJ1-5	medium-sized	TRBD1	TGCAGTGCCACAGGGGGCAACAATCAGCCCCAGCATTTT	CSATGGNNQPQHF
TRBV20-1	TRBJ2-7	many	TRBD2	TGCAGTATACCACGGGAGGGCCGGTACGAGCAGTACTTC	CSIPREGRYEQYF
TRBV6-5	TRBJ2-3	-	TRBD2	TGTGCCAGCAGTTACGGGGAGGGGACCACAGATACGCAGTATTTT	CASSYGEGTTDTQYF
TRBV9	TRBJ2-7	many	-	TGTGCCAGCAGCGCAAGTATTGGTTCCTACGAGCAGTACTTC	CASSASIGSYEQYF
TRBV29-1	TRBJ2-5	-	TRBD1	TGCAGCGTTGTTCGGTTTACAGGGGGAGTAGAAGAGACCCAGTACTTC	CSVVRFTGGVEETQYF
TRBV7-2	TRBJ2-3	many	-	TGTGCCAGCAGCATTACCACAGATACGCAGTATTTT	CASSITTDTQYF
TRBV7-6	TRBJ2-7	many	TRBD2	TGTGCCAGCAGCTTAGGCGGGGGGTCCTACGAGCAGTACTTC	CASSLGGGSYEQYF
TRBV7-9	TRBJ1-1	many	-	TGTGCCAGCAGCCCCGGACAGCTTCGAGTAGAATTACTTGAAGCTTTCTTT	CASSPGQLRVELLEAFF
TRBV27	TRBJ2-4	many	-	TGTGCCAGCAGTACTCGACAGGATTTAGTTGGGGTAAACATTCAGTACTTC	CASSTRQDLVGVNIQYF
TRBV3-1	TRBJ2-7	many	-	TGTGCCAGCAGCCAATTCGCCTACGAGCAGTACTTC	CASSQFAYEQYF
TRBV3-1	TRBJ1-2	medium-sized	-	TGTGCCAGCAGCCTAAGGACCGGCTATGGCTACACCTTC	CASSLRTGYGYTF
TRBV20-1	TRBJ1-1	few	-	TGCAGTGCTAGAGTTGGGCAGCTTGAAGCTTTCTTT	CSARVGQLEAFF
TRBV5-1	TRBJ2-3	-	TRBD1	TGCGCCAGCAGCCAGGACAGGGGGGCTACAGATACGCAGTATTTT	CASSQDRGATDTQYF
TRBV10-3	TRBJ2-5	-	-	TGTGCCATCAGGGGATCCTCCGGGAGTCAAGAGACCCAGTACTTC	CAIRGSSGSQETQYF
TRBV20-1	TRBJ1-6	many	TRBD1	TGCAGTGCTACGACAGGGTGGTTGAGGAATTCACCCCTCCACTTT	CSATTGWLRNSPLHF
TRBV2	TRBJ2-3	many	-	TGTGCCAGCAGTGTGGGGGCAGATACGCAGTATTTT	CASSVGADTQYF